Reported below is one TCR beta chain. It lacks a known antigen. Nothing much larger sits one base from this clone, and base qualities are not available. The protocol used for the library was the immunoSEQ multiplex PCR assay. This is the immuneACCESS table as TCRdb keeps it, with only in-frame sequences that have V and J called. A part of the clones is gone; compared with another copy, unresolved V genes explain less than half, and the rest is unexplained. In all, the sample holds around 33,000 clones, and about 92% of those were seen once. The top ten clonotypes cover about 5.2% of the sample. The sample is drawn from a study of T cell changes during pregnancy in multiple sclerosis (dated 2019 in TCRdb). About the study as a whole: In women with multiple sclerosis, the researchers looked at how the T cell repertoire shifted as pregnancy progressed.

Trimming leaves V shorter by 4 bases and J shorter by 4 bases, with the junction holding 7 bases beyond the gene matches. Taken from the germline V gene, the CDR1 and CDR2 loops are SGHDT and YYEEEE. From the cysteine through the phenylalanine, the CDR3 covers 14 amino acids. The retained sequence is limited to the CDR3, 42 bases, with the frame set at the first base. This clonotype originated in a female donor in good health, enrolled as a control in a pregnancy study. Sequences were derived from peripheral blood, sampled in the third trimester of pregnancy. The chain couples TRBV5-6 to TRBJ2-5; a stretch of 7 junction bases matches TRBD1. The CDR3 protein sequence reads: CASSPRQGGETQYF. The bases read TGTGCCAGCAGCCCTCGACAGGGCGGAGAGACCCAGTACTTC. Joined to the reference TRBV5-6 and TRBJ2-5 proteins, this CDR3 gives the full variable domain: DAGVTQSPTHLIKTRGQQVTLRCSPKSGHDTVSWYQQALGQGPQFIFQYYEEEERQRGNFPDRFSGHQFPNYSSELNVNALLLGDSALYLCASSPRQGGETQYFGPGTRLLVL.